The rows below give T cell receptor beta chains drawn from one sample of a study of metastatic and nonmetastatic thyroid tumors. TCRdb called clones again from the PCR reads with MiXCR. The sample holds about 35,000 clones, 25% to 30% seen once. Input material: blood. The receptors originated from a female donor with papillary thyroid cancer or a benign thyroid nodule (not recorded which). Some clones in this sample may be carry-over from other donors' samples. CDR3s leave out the opening cysteine and the closing phenylalanine or tryptophan. Clone size is shown for a subset of rows, as once, few, many or a class of expanded clone.

TRBJ2-7 | TRBV12-3/TRBV12-4 | medium-sized | ASTKGPLPGFEQY
TRBJ2-7 | TRBV4-1 | many | ASSQAYEQY
TRBJ2-2 | TRBV6-2/TRBV6-3 | - | ASSYPGTSNTGELF
TRBJ2-3 | TRBV28 | many | ASSERDSVTDTQY
TRBJ2-2 | TRBV6-4 | many | ASSSGNTGELF
TRBJ2-5 | TRBV12-3/TRBV12-4 | - | ASSLLARETQY
TRBJ2-2 | TRBV6-1 | few | ASTLLAGIGELF
TRBJ1-1 | TRBV20-1 | - | SANPPTGRNTEAF
TRBJ2-7 | TRBV20-1 | medium-sized | SARDFLAGDSYEQY
TRBJ2-2 | TRBV2 | - | ASSFDRGTGELF
TRBJ1-6 | TRBV9 | - | ASSLTGVNSPLH